Each of the 9 T cell receptor beta chains below was sequenced from the same sample in a study of blood T cell repertoires in COVID-19. Using immunoSEQ multiplex PCR, the repertoire was profiled, and TCRdb retains in-frame clones only, with some absent. The data contain 200,000 to 300,000 clones, roughly 88% of them singletons. The sequencing sample was made of peripheral blood. The origin of the receptors is a man in his forties or fifties who had recovered from COVID-19.

The chain recombines TRBV7-8 with TRBJ2-7; the D gene is possibly TRBD2 (6 bases). V was clipped by 5 bases and J by 2 bases, with 13 bases between them. The CDR3 runs 14 residues. Per germline, CDR1 SGHVS and CDR2 FQNEAQ. The CDR3 sequence: CASSHSRGTYEQYF. CDR3 nucleotide sequence: TGTGCCAGCAGCCATAGCCGGGGGACCTACGAGCAGTACTTC.

The chain combines TRBV30 with TRBJ1-6; D may be TRBD1 (6 bases). The V end was cut by 4 bases, the J end by 6 bases, with 10 bases between. The CDR3 is 13 amino acids. CDR1 GTSNPN and CDR2 SVGIG come from the germline V gene (reference sequence). The CDR3 region is CAWNRDRNSPLHF. The DNA for the CDR3 is TGTGCCTGGAACAGGGATCGTAATTCACCCCTCCACTTT.

This rearrangement joins TRBV3-1 (or the pseudogene TRBV3-2) to TRBJ2-1; TRBD2 agrees at 11 bases. CDR1 and CDR2 (germline): LGHDT, YNNKEL (reference sequence). This CDR3 comprises 19 residues. Unmatched junction bases numbered 11, after V lost 4 bases and J lost 0 bases. The CDR3 nucleotides are TGTGCCAGCAGCCCGTATTTAGGGACTAGCGGACGCTCCTACAATGAGCAGTTCTTC. Its translation is CASSPYLGTSGRSYNEQFF.

J is TRBJ2-1 and V is TRBV6-2 or TRBV6-3; 8 bases are shared with TRBD2. J was trimmed by 3 bases and V by 4 bases; bases with no gene match: 8. CDR1 MNHEY and CDR2 SVGEGT come from the germline V gene. The CDR3 has 16 residues. CDR3 residues: CASSFILAGGYNEQFF. The DNA for the CDR3 is TGTGCCAGCAGTTTTATCTTGGCGGGAGGCTACAATGAGCAGTTCTTC.

This clone has just one count. V and J are TRBV24-1 and TRBJ2-5, with D possibly TRBD2 on 6 matching bases. V was trimmed by 3 bases and J by 7 bases, leaving 20 bases between them. Looked up from germline, CDR1 is KGHDR and CDR2 is SFDVKD. This CDR3 has 16 amino acids. CDR3 region: CATSDKGGRRSRTQYF. In DNA, the CDR3 is TGTGCCACCAGTGATAAGGGAGGACGGCGGTCGCGGACCCAGTACTTC.

V usage is TRBV19 and J usage is TRBJ1-1, with TRBD1 identical over 9 bases. This CDR3 is built from 15 residues. The V gene's germline CDR1 is LNHDA and CDR2 SQIVND (reference sequence). V was clipped by 7 bases and J by 2 bases; unmatched bases: 8. Here the CDR3 reads CASNRGRLRNTEAFF. CDR3 DNA: TGTGCCAGTAACAGGGGGCGCTTAAGAAACACTGAAGCTTTCTTT.

The chain joins TRBV3-1 (or the pseudogene TRBV3-2) to TRBJ2-2; no reliable D call. The length of the CDR3 is 16 residues. Germline CDR1 and CDR2: LGHDT and YNNKEL (reference sequence). V was cut by 7 bases and J by 1 base, with 16 bases left in between. CDR3 DNA: TGTGCCAGCAAAGAAGTAGGTCAGGAGAACACCGGGGAGCTGTTTTTT. This gives the protein CASKEVGQENTGELFF.

The chain uses TRBV10-3 and TRBJ2-7; 11 bases match TRBD1. The V gene's germline CDR1 is ENHRY and CDR2 SYGVKD. The CDR3 is 15 amino acids. J was trimmed by 2 bases and V by 5 bases; bases with no gene match: 5. The CDR3 sequence is CAISPGTGGTYEQYF. The CDR3 nucleotides read TGTGCCATCAGTCCCGGGACAGGGGGGACCTACGAGCAGTACTTC.

In this sample, this clone turned up once. The chain links TRBV6-2 or TRBV6-3 to TRBJ2-7, with 9 bases that match TRBD1. In germline, CDR1 is MNHEY, CDR2 SVGEGT. V shed 4 bases and J 0 bases; nucleotides not matched to a gene: 4. The CDR3 loop spans 15 amino acids. This CDR3 reads CASSWVTGGSYEQYF. The CDR3 coding sequence is TGTGCCAGCAGTTGGGTGACAGGGGGCTCCTACGAGCAGTACTTC.